These 14 T cell receptor beta chains came from one sample sequenced in a study of CD8+CD57+ T cells in acquired aplastic anemia (dated by TCRdb to between 2017 and 2018). Sequencing was carried out with an Illumina HiSeq 2000. Genomic DNA was used as template for profiling of TCR beta VDJ combinations and CDR3 sequences. TCRdb redid the processing of the public reads, applying fastp at Q25 and MiXCR, and retained in-frame beta chains. Each CDR3 protein appears once, grouped with its most common genes and DNA. This sample is represented by 400,000 to 500,000 distinct CDR3 sequences; just under 70% of them were singletons. More than 3.5% of the sample goes to the ten largest clones. Sequenced: sorted CD4+, CD8+, or CD8+CD57+ T cells (not recorded which) from PBMCs. The receptors originated from a human donor in good health, serving as a control.

Points on this clonotype: At one boundary the junction diverges from the germline segment, which might be a read error. The V and J genes are TRBV7-9 and TRBJ1-1; D remains unclear. The CDR3 spans 13 residues. Germline CDR1 reads SEHNR; CDR2 reads FQNEAQ (reference sequence). The CDR3 spells CASSGGPNAGAFF. CDR3 in DNA: TGCGCCAGCAGCGGAGGGCCGAACGCTGGTGCTTTCTTT. The full variable domain, its missing parts supplied by reference TRBV7-9 and TRBJ1-1, is DTGVSQNPRHKITKRGQNVTFRCDPISEHNRLYWYRQTLGQGPEFLTYFQNEAQLEKSRLLSDRFSAERPKGSFSTLEIQRTEQGDSAMYLCASSGGPNAGAFFGQGTRLTVV.

For this clonotype: One end of the junction is discordant with germline, which a read error may explain. V and J are TRBV7-2 and TRBJ1-3; D not certain. Per germline, CDR1 SGHTA and CDR2 FQGNSA. The length of the CDR3 is 14 residues. CDR3 in amino acids: CASSPVGAAYNEQF. The CDR3 DNA is TGTGCCAGCAGCCCTGTCGGTGCGGCCTACAATGAGCAGTTT.

There are many counts of this clonotype. The chain recombines TRBV6-4 with TRBJ2-3; 11 bases agree with TRBD2. The germline V gene encodes CDR1 MRHNA and CDR2 SNTAGT. V trimming: 3 bases; J trimming: 8 bases; junction bases outside the gene matches: 7. The CDR3 sequence is 15 residues long. The CDR3 sequence: CASSERTSGRGTQYF. The CDR3 coding sequence is TGTGCCAGCAGTGAACGGACTAGCGGGCGGGGTACGCAGTATTTT.

The chain recombines TRBV19 with TRBJ1-5; the D gene is possibly TRBD1 (5 bases). Germline values: CDR1 LNHDA, CDR2 SQIVND (reference sequence). CDR3 length: 14 residues. V was shortened by 3 bases and J by 6 bases, with 12 bases between the two germline ends. This CDR3 reads CASSIGQGGQPQHF. For the CDR3, the DNA is TGTGCCAGTAGTATTGGGCAGGGAGGTCAGCCCCAGCATTTT.

The chain combines TRBV15 with TRBJ2-2; 9 nucleotides align to TRBD2. This CDR3 comprises 15 residues. Per germline, CDR1 LNHNV and CDR2 YYDKDF (reference sequence). Germline trimming cut 0 bases from V and 13 bases from J; bases unmatched to any gene: 9. CDR3 protein: CATSRDSAGGPMLFF. CDR3 in DNA: TGTGCCACCAGCAGAGACTCGGCGGGAGGGCCGATGCTGTTTTTT.

A word on this clonotype: Because it lacks the conserved phenylalanine or tryptophan at the end, this CDR3 is likely a read error. The genes are TRBV10-1 and TRBJ2-7, with a tentative D call TRBD1 (6 bases). The CDR3 loop spans 14 amino acids. Germline CDR1 reads WNHNN; CDR2 reads SYGVQD (reference sequence). V was trimmed by 11 bases and J by 0 bases, leaving 17 bases between them. Written as DNA, the CDR3 is TGCGCCGCATGTGCAGGGGAGAGCTCCTACGAGCAGTACCTC. Translation gives CAACAGESSYEQYL.

Regarding this clonotype: No DNA is shown, since the ends of the CDR3 on it are uncertain; the CDR3 is the one TCRdb lists. The chain recombines TRBV9 with TRBJ2-3. Germline CDR1 SGDLS, CDR2 YYNGEE. The CDR3 is made up of 15 amino acids, end residues included. The CDR3 is CASSSLNGEQFFEYF.

The V call is TRBV20-1, the J call TRBJ1-2, with a tentative D call TRBD1 (5 bases). The CDR3 covers 14 residues. Trimming pared 2 bases from V and 8 bases from J, leaving 18 bases between. CDR1 DFQATT and CDR2 SNEGSKA come from the germline V gene (reference sequence). For the CDR3, the DNA is TGCAGTGCTAGATTAGTTCGGGGCCTGGGCGGCTACACCTTC. This encodes CSARLVRGLGGYTF.

Notes on this clonotype: An end of the junction does not agree with germline; a read error may underlie this. This chain links TRBV10-3 with TRBJ2-1, with 8 nucleotides matching TRBD2. This CDR3 spans 16 amino acids. Germline V gene lookup returns CDR1 ENHRY and CDR2 SYGVKD. The CDR3 DNA is TGTGCCAGCAGTCTAGGACGAGCCGGGGGGGCTAGTGAGCAGTTCTTC. It is translated as CASSLGRAGGASEQFF.

This rearrangement joins TRBV25-1 to TRBJ2-1; the D call may be TRBD1 or TRBD2 (5 bases each). This CDR3 spans 16 amino acids. The V gene lost 5 bases and the J gene lost 0 bases, with 14 bases spanning the gap. Germline CDR1 and CDR2: MGHDK and SYGVNS. The CDR3 protein is CASSTYGADSYNEQFF. The DNA of the CDR3 is TGTGCCAGCAGTACCTACGGGGCAGACTCCTACAATGAGCAGTTCTTC. The full variable domain, with the rest looked up from reference TRBV25-1 and TRBJ2-1, is EADIYQTPRYLVIGTGKKITLECSQTMGHDKMYWYQQDPGMELHLIHYSYGVNSTEKGDLSSESTVSRIRTEHFPLTLESARPSHTSQYLCASSTYGADSYNEQFFGPGTRLTVL.

The CDR3 coding sequence is TGTGCCAGCAGCCCGAGATTGGGCGCCGGGGAGCTGCTGTATTTT. As protein: CASSPRLGAGELLYF. The J gene is TRBJ2-3, the V gene TRBV9; D possibly corresponds to TRBD2 (5 bases). The V gene's germline CDR1 is SGDLS and CDR2 YYNGEE. V was cut by 4 bases and J by 14 bases, with 26 bases left in between. The CDR3 consists of 15 residues. Looking up the rest from reference TRBV9 and TRBJ2-3 gives the full variable domain: DSGVTQTPKHLITATGQRVTLRCSPRSGDLSVYWYQQSLDQGLQFLIQYYNGEERAKGNILERFSAQQFPDLHSELNLSSLELGDSALYFCASSPRLGAGELLYFGPGTRLTVL.

With respect to this clonotype: At one end the junction does not follow the germline gene, possibly because of a read error. The CDR3 reads CASSPPGGDQPQHF. The CDR3 region has the DNA TGTGCCAGCAGCCCCCCGGGAGGGGATCAGCCGCAGCATTTT. The genes are TRBV7-2 and TRBJ2-3; maybe TRBD1 (5 bases). The tail of the sequence fits TRBJ1-5 better, so the J call may be wrong. This CDR3 is 14 amino acids long. Germline V gives CDR1 SGHTA, CDR2 FQGNSA.

The rearrangement joins TRBV9 to TRBJ1-2; the D is unclear. CDR1 and CDR2 (germline): SGDLS, YYNGEE. V was cut by 8 bases and J by 12 bases, with 29 bases left in between. The CDR3 length is 15 residues. CDR3 amino acids: CASSWAQDGPPLHTF. The CDR3 DNA follows: TGTGCCAGTTCCTGGGCCCAGGACGGGCCACCCCTCCACACCTTC. Variable domain in full (rest from reference TRBV9 and TRBJ1-2): DSGVTQTPKHLITATGQRVTLRCSPRSGDLSVYWYQQSLDQGLQFLIQYYNGEERAKGNILERFSAQQFPDLHSELNLSSLELGDSALYFCASSWAQDGPPLHTFGSGTRLTVV.

The rearrangement links TRBV5-4 to TRBJ2-3; possible D gene TRBD2, 7 bases. Germline assignment: CDR1 SGHNT and CDR2 YYREEE (reference sequence). The CDR3 sequence is 17 residues long. The germline V and J ends were trimmed by 4 bases and 1 base, with 19 bases remaining between them. CDR3 sequence: CASSESARGGGTDTQYF. The CDR3 coding sequence is TGTGCCAGCAGCGAGAGTGCAAGGGGGGGTGGCACAGATACGCAGTATTTT.